The entry below gives a single T cell receptor (beta chain) sequence along with its context. This sample was taken from a study of blood T cell repertoires in COVID-19. Study overall: Sources were T cells, B-cell-depleted T cells, or PBMCs; the material itself was cDNA or gDNA.

Trimming shortened V by 7 bases and J by 1 base, and 13 bases separated the two germline ends. In germline, CDR1 is KGHDR, CDR2 SFDVKD. This CDR3 has 15 residues. How the authors handled the data: Cell counts per sample came from amplifying reference gene primers. Sequenced by immunoSEQ multiplex PCR; TCRdb stores in-frame clones only, minus some. V, J and clone size were drawn from that table, and D and trimming were deduced from the DNA. This table holds 180,000 or so clones, about 88% found once. The sequenced sample was peripheral blood. The chain is built from TRBV24-1 and TRBJ2-1; perhaps TRBD1 as D (6 bases). The receptor was isolated from a man aged 18 to 30 with acute or convalescent COVID-19. In nucleotides, the CDR3 is TGTGCCACCAGCTTGAAACAGGGTTCCTACAATGAGCAGTTCTTC. It translates to CATSLKQGSYNEQFF.